This T cell receptor (beta chain) was observed in a study of blood T cell repertoires in COVID-19. About the research overall: Nucleic acid was either cDNA or gDNA, and it came from T cells, B-cell-depleted T cells, or PBMCs.

Methods used by the authors: Researchers report that nucleated cell counts were estimated from reference gene primer amplification. Sequencing was performed with immunoSEQ multiplex PCR; in TCRdb, only in-frame clones are kept and a portion is missing. The DNA was the basis for D and trimming; V, J and clone size are from that table. The data hold nearly 400,000 clones, with approximately 89% observed a single time. This clone was detected many times. Participants' reported clinical history set cohort assignment. The study counted Cohort 3 donors as recovered given two negative PCRs, clearance, or symptom resolution. Specimen: PBMCs or T cells enriched from blood (not recorded which). This TCR derives from a woman in her 30s who had recovered from COVID-19.

CDR3 sequence: CASSFRGALNSPLHF. The CDR3 bases are TGTGCCAGCAGTTTCCGCGGAGCGCTGAATTCACCCCTCCACTTT. This chain links TRBV6-2 or TRBV6-3 with TRBJ1-6; D unclear. CDR3 length: 15 residues. Trimming stripped 4 bases from V and 7 bases from J, with 14 bases between. Germline CDR1 MNHEY, CDR2 SVGEGT.